These 6 T cell receptor beta chains were sequenced from one sample in a study of human T cells and chemical hapten exposure. TCRdb independently ran MiXCR on the RACE reads; one entry per CDR3 protein. The sample lists over 300,000 distinct CDR3 sequences, 4.5% to 5.5% seen once, with 2.6% in the top ten. Documented time point: pre-sensitization, week 0. Stated treatment: therapeutic diphenylcyclopropenone sensitization with weekly scalp DPC. Specimen: whole blood, collected in connection with sensitization to the hapten diphenylcyclopropenone (DPC). These receptors were taken from a woman in her fifties or sixties with alopecia areata. Some clones in this sample may be carry-over from other donors' samples.

The sample holds many counts of this clonotype. The chain joins TRBV18 to TRBJ1-3, with D hard to call. V was clipped by 1 base and J by 0 bases, with 7 bases between them. Germline lookup yields CDR1 KGHSH and CDR2 LQKENI. This CDR3 is built from 15 residues. The CDR3 DNA is TGTGCCAGCTCACCACTGGGTATCTCTGGAAACACCATATATTTT. It codes for CASSPLGISGNTIYF.

This clonotype was seen ten or more times. This sequence joins TRBV21-1 and TRBJ2-7; the table's D call, TRBD1, has no DNA check behind it. TRBV21-1 is marked as a pseudogene. The CDR3 consists of 21 residues. The CDR3 sequence is CASSKSQGATGRGYFTYEQYF. The CDR3 DNA follows: TGTGCCAGCAGCAAATCCCAGGGGGCGACAGGGCGAGGGTATTTTACCTACGAGCAGTACTTC.

The sample holds many counts of this clonotype. This chain links TRBV2 with TRBJ1-6; 8 bases fit TRBD1. Trimming cost V 8 bases and J 10 bases; bases outside gene matches: 7. The CDR3 is made up of 13 amino acids. Looked up from germline, CDR1 is SNHLY and CDR2 is FYNNEI. CDR3 amino acids: CASHQGAGSPLHF. The CDR3 DNA reads TGTGCCAGCCATCAGGGGGCTGGATCACCCCTCCACTTT.

This clonotype was found many times. The J gene is TRBJ2-3, the V gene TRBV5-1; D may be TRBD2 (5 bases). The CDR3 is 13 amino acids. Germline V gives CDR1 SGHRS, CDR2 YFSETQ. Trimming removed 3 bases from V and 7 bases from J, with 12 bases in between. This CDR3 is CASSSPRLNTQYF. As DNA, the CDR3 is TGCGCCAGCAGCTCCCCCCGACTAAATACGCAGTATTTT.

This clonotype was counted between two and nine times. As DNA, the CDR3 is TGTGCCAGCAGCGCCTCTAGATCCAACTCTGGGGCCAACGTCCTGACTTTC. Its translation is CASSASRSNSGANVLTF. This chain uses TRBV7-2 with TRBJ2-6; D not certain. V lost 5 bases and J 0 bases, leaving 14 bases between the germline ends. CDR1 SGHTA and CDR2 FQGNSA come from the germline V gene. The CDR3 spans 17 residues.

The chain employs TRBV20-1 and TRBJ1-2; D remains ambiguous. V lost 0 bases and J 5 bases, leaving 10 bases between the germline ends. The V gene's germline CDR1 is DFQATT and CDR2 SNEGSKA (reference sequence). The CDR3 totals 13 residues. CDR3 DNA: TGCAGTGCTAGAGAAGTGGGCGCTTATGGCTACACCTTC. This codes for CSAREVGAYGYTF.